This T cell receptor beta chain derives from a study of T cell changes during pregnancy in multiple sclerosis (dated by TCRdb to between 2018 and 2021). For the wider study: The study examined how the T cell repertoire changed over the course of pregnancy in women with multiple sclerosis.

Concerning this clone: The antigen this receptor binds is unknown. No per-base quality is available; no much larger clone lies one base away.

Reading from cysteine to phenylalanine, the CDR3 counts 15 amino acids. Here the CDR3 DNA is all that survives: 45 bases in frame from base 1. V and J are trimmed by 5 bases and 7 bases, and the gene matches miss 9 bases of the junction. The CDR1 and CDR2 encoded by the germline V gene are SGHRS and YFSETQ. Receptor amplification or capture employed the immunoSEQ multiplex PCR assay. TCRdb's version of the immuneACCESS table is confined to in-frame rearrangements and falls short of the full clone set. An unresolved V gene accounts for under half of the shortfall where checked; the remainder is of unknown origin. This sample holds 55,000 to 75,000 clones; about 91% were observed only once. More than 1.1% of the sample goes to the ten largest clones.

Material: peripheral blood, obtained after pregnancy. In this chain, TRBV5-1 is recombined with TRBJ2-1; 10 nucleotides in the junction match TRBD2. The receptor's source is a female donor with multiple sclerosis, enrolled in a pregnancy study. CDR3 protein: CASRQGLATGNEQFF. The nucleotides are TGCGCCAGCAGGCAGGGACTAGCGACGGGGAATGAGCAGTTCTTC.